This T cell receptor (beta chain) emerged from a study of blood T cell repertoires in COVID-19. Study overall: Samples taken during acute and convalescent COVID-19 were collected in the United States, Italy and Spain.

The assay was immunoSEQ multiplex PCR, and TCRdb's table has in-frame clones only and misses some. The sample carries 150,000 to 200,000 clones, around four fifths recorded once. Trimming took 0 bases from V and 2 from J, leaving 11 bases between them. This CDR3 spans 15 amino acids. Germline CDR1 reads SGHRS; CDR2 reads YFSETQ. This chain joins TRBV5-1 and TRBJ2-5; tentatively, D is TRBD1 (5 bases). The clonotype comes from a woman older than 75 with active or convalescent COVID-19. Sequencing used peripheral blood. The CDR3 DNA sequence: TGCGCCAGCAGCTTGGAACAGGCCCTTCAAGAGACCCAGTACTTC. It specifies CASSLEQALQETQYF.